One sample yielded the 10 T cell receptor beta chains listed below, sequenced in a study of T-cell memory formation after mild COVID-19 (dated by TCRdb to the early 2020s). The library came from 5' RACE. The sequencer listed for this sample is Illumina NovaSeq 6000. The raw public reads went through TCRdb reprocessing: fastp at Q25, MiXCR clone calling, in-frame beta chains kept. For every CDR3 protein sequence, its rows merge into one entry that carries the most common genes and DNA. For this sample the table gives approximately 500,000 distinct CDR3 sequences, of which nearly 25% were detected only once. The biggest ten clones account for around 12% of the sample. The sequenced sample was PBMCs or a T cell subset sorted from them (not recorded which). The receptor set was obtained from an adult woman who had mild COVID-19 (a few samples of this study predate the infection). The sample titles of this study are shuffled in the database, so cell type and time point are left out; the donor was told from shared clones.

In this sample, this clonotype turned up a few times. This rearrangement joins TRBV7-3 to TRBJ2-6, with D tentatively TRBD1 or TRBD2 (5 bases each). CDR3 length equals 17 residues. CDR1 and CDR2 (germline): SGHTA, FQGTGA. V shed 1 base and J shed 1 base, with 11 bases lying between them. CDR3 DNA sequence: TGTGCCAGCAGCTTAAAGGGACGGGTGTCTGGGGCCAACGTCCTGACTTTC. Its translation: CASSLKGRVSGANVLTF.

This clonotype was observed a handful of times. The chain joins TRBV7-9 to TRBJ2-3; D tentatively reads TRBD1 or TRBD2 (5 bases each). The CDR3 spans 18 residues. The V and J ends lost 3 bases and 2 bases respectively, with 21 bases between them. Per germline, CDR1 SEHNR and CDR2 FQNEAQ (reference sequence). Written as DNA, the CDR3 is TGTGCCAGCAGCTTCTCAAGAGGGGTCGCTTTTGTCACAGATACGCAGTATTTT. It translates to CASSFSRGVAFVTDTQYF. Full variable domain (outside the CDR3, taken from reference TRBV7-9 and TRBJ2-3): DTGVSQNPRHKITKRGQNVTFRCDPISEHNRLYWYRQTLGQGPEFLTYFQNEAQLEKSRLLSDRFSAERPKGSFSTLEIQRTEQGDSAMYLCASSFSRGVAFVTDTQYFGPGTRLTVL.

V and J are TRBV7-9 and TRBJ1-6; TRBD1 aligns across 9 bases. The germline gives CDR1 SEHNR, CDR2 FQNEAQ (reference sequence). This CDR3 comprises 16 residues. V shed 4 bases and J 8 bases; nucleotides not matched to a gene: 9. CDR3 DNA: TGTGCCAGCAGCTATTTGCCCGGGACAGGGCATTCACCCCTCCACTTT. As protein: CASSYLPGTGHSPLHF.

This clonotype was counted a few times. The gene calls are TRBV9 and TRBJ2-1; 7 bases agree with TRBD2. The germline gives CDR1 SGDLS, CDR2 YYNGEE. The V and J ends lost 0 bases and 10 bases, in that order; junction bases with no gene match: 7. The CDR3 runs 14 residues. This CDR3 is CASSVAPTGGEQFF. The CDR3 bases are TGTGCCAGCAGCGTAGCTCCCACGGGGGGAGAGCAGTTCTTC.

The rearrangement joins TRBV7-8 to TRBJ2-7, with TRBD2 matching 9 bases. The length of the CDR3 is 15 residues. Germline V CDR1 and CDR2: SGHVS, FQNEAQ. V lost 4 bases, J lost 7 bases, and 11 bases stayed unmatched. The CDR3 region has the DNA TGTGCCAGCAGCTATAGCGGGAGCTATCTTGGTGAGCAGTACTTC. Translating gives CASSYSGSYLGEQYF.

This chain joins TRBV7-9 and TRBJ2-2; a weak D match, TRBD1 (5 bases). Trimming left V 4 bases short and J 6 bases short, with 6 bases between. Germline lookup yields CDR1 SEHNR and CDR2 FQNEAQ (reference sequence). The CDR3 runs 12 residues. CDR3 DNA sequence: TGTGCCAGCAGCTCACAGGCCGGGGAGCTGTTTTTT. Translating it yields CASSSQAGELFF.

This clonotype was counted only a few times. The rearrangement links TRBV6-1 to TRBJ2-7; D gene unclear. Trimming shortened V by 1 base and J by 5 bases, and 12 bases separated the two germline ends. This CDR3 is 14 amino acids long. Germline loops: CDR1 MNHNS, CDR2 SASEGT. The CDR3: CASSEVRYRNEQYF. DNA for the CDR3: TGTGCCAGCAGTGAAGTCCGCTATAGAAACGAGCAGTACTTC.

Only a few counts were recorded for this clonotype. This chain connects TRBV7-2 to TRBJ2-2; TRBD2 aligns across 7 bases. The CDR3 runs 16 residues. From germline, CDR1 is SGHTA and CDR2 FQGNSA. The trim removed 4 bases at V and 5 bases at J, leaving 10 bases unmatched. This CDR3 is CASSYSVWGGTGELFF. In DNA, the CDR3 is TGTGCCAGCAGCTATAGCGTGTGGGGGGGTACCGGGGAGCTGTTTTTT.

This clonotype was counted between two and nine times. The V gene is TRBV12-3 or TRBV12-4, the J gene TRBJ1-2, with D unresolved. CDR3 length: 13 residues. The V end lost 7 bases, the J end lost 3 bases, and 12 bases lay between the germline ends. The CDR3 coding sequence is TGTGCCAGCACCCCCTCGGGGTACTATGGCTACACCTTC. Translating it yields CASTPSGYYGYTF.

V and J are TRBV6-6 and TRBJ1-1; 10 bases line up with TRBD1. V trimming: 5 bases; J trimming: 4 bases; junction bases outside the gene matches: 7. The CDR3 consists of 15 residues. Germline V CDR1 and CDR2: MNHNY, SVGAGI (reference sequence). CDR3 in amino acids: CASSHLDRGGTEAFF. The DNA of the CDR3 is TGTGCCAGCAGTCACTTGGACAGGGGGGGCACTGAAGCTTTCTTT.